The sequence of this T cell receptor (beta chain) was determined in a study of technical replicates of blood from several donors. Assay: immunoSEQ multiplex PCR; the TCRdb copy retains only in-frame clones and omits some. The table shows some 80,000 clones, with around 97% occurring only once. Trimming left V 5 bases short and J 10 bases short, with 21 bases between. The CDR3 is made up of 15 amino acids. Germline lookup yields CDR1 SGHNT and CDR2 YENEEA. Sequencing was carried out using T cells isolated from PBMCs. The origin of this receptor is a human donor in good health. The chain uses TRBV11-3 and TRBJ2-1; TRBD2 is a possible D gene (5 bases). Here the CDR3 DNA reads TGTGCCAGCAGCAGAAAAAGGGATGGGAGTACGGAGCAGTTCTTC. Protein product: CASSRKRDGSTEQFF.